The source of this TCR beta chain is a study of cytomegalovirus exposure and HLA in healthy donors. Clones were read by immunoSEQ multiplex PCR, and TCRdb kept only the in-frame ones, dropping some. This sample has 130,000 to 150,000 clones, with 88% found just once. Findings and caveats of the study: Most TCR sequences showed up rarely, but some public TCRs showed up in many donors.

Germline loops: CDR1 MNHEY, CDR2 SMNVEV (reference sequence). This CDR3 comprises 14 residues. V shed 4 bases, J shed 5 bases, and the junction held 6 bases outside the gene matches. Points on this clone: Its cognate antigen is unknown.

This TCR derives from a woman aged 18-35 years in good health and CMV-seropositive. The rearrangement links TRBV27 to TRBJ2-7, with 9 bases lining up with TRBD1. Sequencing was carried out using PBMCs. CDR3 nucleotides: TGTGCCAGCAGTTGGGACAGGGATTTGGACGAGCAGTACTTC. This translates into CASSWDRDLDEQYF.